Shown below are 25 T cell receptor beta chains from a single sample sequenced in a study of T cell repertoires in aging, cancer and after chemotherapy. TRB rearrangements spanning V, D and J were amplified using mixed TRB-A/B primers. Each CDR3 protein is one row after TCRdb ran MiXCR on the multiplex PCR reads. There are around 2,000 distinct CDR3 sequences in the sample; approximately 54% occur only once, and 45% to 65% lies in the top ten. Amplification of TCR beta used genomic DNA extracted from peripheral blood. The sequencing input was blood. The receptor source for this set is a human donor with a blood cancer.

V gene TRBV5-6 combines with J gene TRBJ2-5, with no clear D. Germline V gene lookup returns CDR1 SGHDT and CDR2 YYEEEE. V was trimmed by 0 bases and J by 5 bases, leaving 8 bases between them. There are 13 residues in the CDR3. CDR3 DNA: TGTGCCAGCAGCTTGGCCGTTCAGGAGACCCAGTACTTC. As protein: CASSLAVQETQYF.

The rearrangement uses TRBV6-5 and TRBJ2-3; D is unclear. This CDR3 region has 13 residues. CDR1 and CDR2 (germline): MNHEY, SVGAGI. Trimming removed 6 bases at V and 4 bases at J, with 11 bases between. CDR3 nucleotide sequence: TGTGCCAGCAGCTTGTTTTCGGCAGATACGCAGTATTTT. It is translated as CASSLFSADTQYF.

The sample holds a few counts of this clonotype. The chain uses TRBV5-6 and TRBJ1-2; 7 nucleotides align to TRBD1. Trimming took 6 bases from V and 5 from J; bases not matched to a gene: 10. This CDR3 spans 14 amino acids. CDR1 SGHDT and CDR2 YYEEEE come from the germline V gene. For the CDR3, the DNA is TGTGCCAGCAAAGGGCTTGAGACAGGGTATGGCTACACCTTC. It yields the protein CASKGLETGYGYTF. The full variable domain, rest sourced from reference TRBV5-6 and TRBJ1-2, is DAGVTQSPTHLIKTRGQQVTLRCSPKSGHDTVSWYQQALGQGPQFIFQYYEEEERQRGNFPDRFSGHQFPNYSSELNVNALLLGDSALYLCASKGLETGYGYTFGSGTRLTVV.

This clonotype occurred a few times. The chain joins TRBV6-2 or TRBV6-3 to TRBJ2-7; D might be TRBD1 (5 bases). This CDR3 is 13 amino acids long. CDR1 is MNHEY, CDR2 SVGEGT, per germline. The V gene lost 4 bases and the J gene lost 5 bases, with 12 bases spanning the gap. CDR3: CASSWQGIHEQYF. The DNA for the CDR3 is TGTGCCAGCAGTTGGCAGGGTATCCACGAGCAGTACTTC.

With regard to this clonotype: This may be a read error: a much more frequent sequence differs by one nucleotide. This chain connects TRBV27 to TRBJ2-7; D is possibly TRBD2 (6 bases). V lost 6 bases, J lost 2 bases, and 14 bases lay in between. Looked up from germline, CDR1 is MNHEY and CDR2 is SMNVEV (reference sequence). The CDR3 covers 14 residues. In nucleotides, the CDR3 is TGTGCCAGCAGCCCCTCCGGAGGGCCCTACGAGCAGTACTTC. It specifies CASSPSGGPYEQYF.

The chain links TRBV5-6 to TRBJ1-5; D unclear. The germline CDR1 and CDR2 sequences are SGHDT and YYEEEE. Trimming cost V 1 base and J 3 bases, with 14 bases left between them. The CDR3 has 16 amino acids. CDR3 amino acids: CASSLYEGRLNQPQHF. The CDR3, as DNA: TGTGCCAGCAGCTTGTACGAGGGCCGCCTCAATCAGCCCCAGCATTTT.

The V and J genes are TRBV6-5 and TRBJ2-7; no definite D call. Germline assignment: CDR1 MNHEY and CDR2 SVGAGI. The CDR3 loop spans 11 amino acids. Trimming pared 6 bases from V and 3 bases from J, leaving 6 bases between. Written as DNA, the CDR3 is TGTGCCAGCAGCACACTCTACGAGCAGTACTTC. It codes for CASSTLYEQYF.

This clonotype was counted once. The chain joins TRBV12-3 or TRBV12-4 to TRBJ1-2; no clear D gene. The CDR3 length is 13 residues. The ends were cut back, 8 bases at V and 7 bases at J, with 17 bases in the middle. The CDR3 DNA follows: TGTGCCAGCGGCTCCGACACGAAGCTTGGCTACACCTTC. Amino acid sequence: CASGSDTKLGYTF.

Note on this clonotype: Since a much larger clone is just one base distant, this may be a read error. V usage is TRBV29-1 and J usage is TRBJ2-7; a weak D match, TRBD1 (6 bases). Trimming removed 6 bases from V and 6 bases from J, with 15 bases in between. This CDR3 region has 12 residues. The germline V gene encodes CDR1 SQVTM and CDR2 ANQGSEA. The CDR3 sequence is CSVTDRPSEQYF. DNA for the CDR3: TGCAGCGTAACAGACAGGCCCTCCGAGCAGTACTTC.

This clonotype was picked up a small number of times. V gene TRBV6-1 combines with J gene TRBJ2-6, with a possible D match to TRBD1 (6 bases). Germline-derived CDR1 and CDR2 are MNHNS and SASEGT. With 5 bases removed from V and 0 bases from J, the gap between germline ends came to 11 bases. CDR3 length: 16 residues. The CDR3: CASSFTGHSGANVLTF. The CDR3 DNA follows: TGTGCCAGCAGTTTTACGGGACACTCTGGGGCCAACGTCCTGACTTTC.

CDR3 residues: CASSFNSYNSPLHF. The CDR3 bases are TGTGCCAGCAGTTTCAACTCCTATAATTCACCCCTCCACTTT. The chain joins TRBV12-3 or TRBV12-4 to TRBJ1-6; D unresolved. There are 14 residues in the CDR3. Trimming stripped 3 bases from V and 0 bases from J, with 3 bases between.

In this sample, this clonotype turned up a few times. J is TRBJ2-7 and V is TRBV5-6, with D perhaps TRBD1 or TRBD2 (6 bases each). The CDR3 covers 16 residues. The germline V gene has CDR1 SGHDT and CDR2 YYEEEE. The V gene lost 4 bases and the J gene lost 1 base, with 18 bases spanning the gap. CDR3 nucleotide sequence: TGTGCCAGCAGCCACCCAGTGGGGGGCAGGTCCTACGAGCAGTACTTC. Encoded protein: CASSHPVGGRSYEQYF.

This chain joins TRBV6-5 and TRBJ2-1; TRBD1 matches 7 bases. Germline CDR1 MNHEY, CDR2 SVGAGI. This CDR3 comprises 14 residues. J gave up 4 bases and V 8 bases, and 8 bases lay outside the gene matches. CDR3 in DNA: TGTGCCAGCGTAACAGGGGTCGGGTACAATGAGCAGTTCTTC. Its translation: CASVTGVGYNEQFF.

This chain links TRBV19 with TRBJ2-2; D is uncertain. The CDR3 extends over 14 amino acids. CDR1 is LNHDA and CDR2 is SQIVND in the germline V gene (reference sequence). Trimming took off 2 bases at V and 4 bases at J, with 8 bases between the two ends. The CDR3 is CASSIYGTTGELFF. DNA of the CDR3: TGTGCCAGTAGTATATATGGAACCACCGGGGAGCTGTTTTTT.

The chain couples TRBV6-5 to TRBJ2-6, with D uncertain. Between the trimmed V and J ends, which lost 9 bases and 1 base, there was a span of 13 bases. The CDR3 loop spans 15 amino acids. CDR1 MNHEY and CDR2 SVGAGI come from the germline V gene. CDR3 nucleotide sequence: TGTGCCAGAAGTCGACTTGATTCTGGGGCCAACGTCCTGACTTTC. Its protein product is CARSRLDSGANVLTF.

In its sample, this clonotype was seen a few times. The CDR3 loop reads CASSLGMDTDTQYF. CDR3 sequence (DNA): TGTGCCAGCAGCTTGGGGATGGACACAGATACGCAGTATTTT. This chain connects TRBV5-6 to TRBJ2-3; D not certain. This CDR3 region has 14 residues. The germline V gene encodes CDR1 SGHDT and CDR2 YYEEEE. Trimming pared 0 bases from V and 2 bases from J, leaving 7 bases between.

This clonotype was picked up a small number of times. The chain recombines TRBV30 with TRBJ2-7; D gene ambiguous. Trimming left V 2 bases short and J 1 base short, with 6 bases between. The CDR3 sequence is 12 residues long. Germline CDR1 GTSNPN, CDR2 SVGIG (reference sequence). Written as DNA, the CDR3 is TGTGCCTGGAGTCGGGTTTCCTACGAGCAGTACTTC. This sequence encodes CAWSRVSYEQYF.

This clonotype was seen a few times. The CDR3 DNA reads as TGTGCCACTAACAGGGGGAATTACGAGCAGTACTTC. Translating it yields CATNRGNYEQYF. The gene calls are TRBV6-5 and TRBJ2-7; 8 bases agree with TRBD1. CDR1 and CDR2 (germline): MNHEY, SVGAGI. V shed 10 bases, J shed 4 bases, and the junction held 6 bases outside the gene matches. This CDR3 is built from 12 residues.

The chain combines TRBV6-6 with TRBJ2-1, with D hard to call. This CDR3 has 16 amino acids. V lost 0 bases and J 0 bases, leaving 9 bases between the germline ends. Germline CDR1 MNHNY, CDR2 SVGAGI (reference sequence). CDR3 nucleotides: TGTGCCAGCAGTTACTCTGACTCGAACTCCTACAATGAGCAGTTCTTC. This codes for CASSYSDSNSYNEQFF.

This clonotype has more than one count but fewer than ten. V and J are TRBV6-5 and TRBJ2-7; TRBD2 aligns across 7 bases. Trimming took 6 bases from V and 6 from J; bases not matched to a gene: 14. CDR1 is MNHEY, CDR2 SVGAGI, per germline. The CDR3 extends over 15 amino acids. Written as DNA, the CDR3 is TGTGCCAGCAGGCGCGCACTAGCGAGAACGGGCGAGCAGTACTTC. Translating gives CASRRALARTGEQYF.

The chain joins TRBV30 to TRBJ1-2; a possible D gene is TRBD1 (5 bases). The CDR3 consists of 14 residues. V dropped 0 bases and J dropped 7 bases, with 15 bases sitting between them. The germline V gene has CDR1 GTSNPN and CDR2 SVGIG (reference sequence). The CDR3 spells CAWSVKGVGGGYTF. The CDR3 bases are TGTGCCTGGAGTGTGAAAGGGGTTGGTGGTGGCTACACCTTC.

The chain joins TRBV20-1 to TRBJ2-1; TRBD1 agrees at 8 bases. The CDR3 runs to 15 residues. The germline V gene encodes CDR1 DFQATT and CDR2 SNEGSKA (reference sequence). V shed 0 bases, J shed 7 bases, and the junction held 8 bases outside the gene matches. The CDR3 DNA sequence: TGCAGTGCTAGAGATCCCGGACAGGGAACGAATGAGCAGTTCTTC. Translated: CSARDPGQGTNEQFF.

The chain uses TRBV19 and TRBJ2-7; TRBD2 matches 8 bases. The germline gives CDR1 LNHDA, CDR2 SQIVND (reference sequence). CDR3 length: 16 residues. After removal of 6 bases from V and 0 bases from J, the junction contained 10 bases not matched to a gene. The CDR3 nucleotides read TGTGCCAGTAGCCTAGGACTAGCCGTGGCCTCCTACGAGCAGTACTTC. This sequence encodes CASSLGLAVASYEQYF.

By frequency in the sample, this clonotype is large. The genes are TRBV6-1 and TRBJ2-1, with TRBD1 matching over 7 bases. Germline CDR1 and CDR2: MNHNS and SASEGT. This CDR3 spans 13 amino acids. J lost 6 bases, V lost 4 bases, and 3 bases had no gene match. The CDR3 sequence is CASSGAGGNEQFF. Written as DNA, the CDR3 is TGTGCCAGCAGTGGGGCAGGGGGCAATGAGCAGTTCTTC.

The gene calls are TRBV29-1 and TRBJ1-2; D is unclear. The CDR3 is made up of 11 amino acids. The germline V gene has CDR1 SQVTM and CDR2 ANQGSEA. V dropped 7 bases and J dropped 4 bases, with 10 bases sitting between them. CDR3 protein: CSALDSYGYTF. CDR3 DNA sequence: TGCAGCGCACTGGACTCCTATGGCTACACCTTC.